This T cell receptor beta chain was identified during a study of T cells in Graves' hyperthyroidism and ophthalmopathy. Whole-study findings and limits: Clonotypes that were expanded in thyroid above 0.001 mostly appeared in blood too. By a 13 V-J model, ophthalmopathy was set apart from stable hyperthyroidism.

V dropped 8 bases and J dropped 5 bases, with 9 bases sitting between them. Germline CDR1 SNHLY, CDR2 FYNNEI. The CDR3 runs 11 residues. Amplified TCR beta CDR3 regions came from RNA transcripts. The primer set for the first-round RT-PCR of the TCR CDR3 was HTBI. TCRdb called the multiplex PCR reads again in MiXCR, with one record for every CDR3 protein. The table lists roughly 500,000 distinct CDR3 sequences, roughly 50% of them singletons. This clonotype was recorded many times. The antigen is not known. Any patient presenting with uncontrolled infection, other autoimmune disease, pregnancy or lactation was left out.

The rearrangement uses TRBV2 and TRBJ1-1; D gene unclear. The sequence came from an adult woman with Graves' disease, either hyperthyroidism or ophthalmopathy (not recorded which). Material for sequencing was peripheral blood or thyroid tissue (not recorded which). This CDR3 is CASLVGTEAFF. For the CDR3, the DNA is TGTGCCAGCTTGGTGGGTACTGAAGCTTTCTTT.